The rows below give T cell receptor beta chains drawn from one sample of a study of blood T cell repertoires in COVID-19. Libraries were prepared by immunoSEQ multiplex PCR; TCRdb keeps only in-frame clonotypes and omits some of them. The sample holds about 100,000 clones, approximately 88% seen once. The sample comprised peripheral blood. The receptors shown here come from a man aged 45 to 65 with active or convalescent COVID-19. The CDR3 runs from the conserved cysteine through the conserved F or W. The D gene is left open where the match is weak. Expanded clones get a size class; other rows say once, few or many, or leave the size out.

TRBJ2-2 | 18 | NA | TRBD2 | TRBV7-9 | CASSLSMLAGYNTGELFF | TGTGCCAGCAGCTTATCAATGTTAGCGGGATACAACACCGGGGAGCTGTTTTTT
TRBJ2-3 | 16 | NA | NA | TRBV5-6 | CASSLKLLADTDTQYF | TGTGCCAGCAGCTTGAAGTTATTAGCGGACACAGATACGCAGTATTTT
TRBJ2-5 | 18 | NA | TRBD2 | TRBV28 | CASSPSPGLGSIEETQYF | TGTGCCAGCAGTCCTTCCCCCGGACTAGGCTCCATCGAAGAGACCCAGTACTTC
TRBJ2-2 | 13 | NA | NA | TRBV2 | CASSEQNTGELFF | TGTGCCAGCAGTGAACAGAACACCGGGGAGCTGTTTTTT
TRBJ1-1 | 15 | NA | NA | TRBV7-6 | CASSPDGLGGTEAFF | TGTGCCAGCAGCCCGGACGGCCTTGGAGGCACTGAAGCTTTCTTT
TRBJ1-1 | 15 | NA | NA | TRBV4-3 | CASSQDFQGYTEAFF | TGCGCCAGCAGCCAAGACTTTCAGGGATACACTGAAGCTTTCTTT
TRBJ1-1 | 16 | once | TRBD1 | TRBV28 | CASSGGGTGLNTEAFF | TGTGCCAGCAGTGGAGGCGGGACAGGGCTGAACACTGAAGCTTTCTTT
TRBJ2-1 | 14 | NA | NA | TRBV10-3 | CAISARRDPNEQFF | TGTGCCATCAGTGCCCGGAGGGATCCCAATGAGCAGTTCTTC
TRBJ2-1 | 14 | NA | NA | TRBV5-4 | CASSSRQTSNEQFF | TGTGCCAGCAGCTCCCGACAGACCAGCAATGAGCAGTTCTTC
TRBJ2-2 | 15 | NA | TRBD1 | TRBV19 | CASSRTGEIGGELFF | TGTGCCAGTAGTAGGACAGGAGAAATAGGAGGGGAGCTGTTTTTT
TRBJ2-1 | 14 | NA | TRBD2 | TRBV19 | CASMGGRPYNEQFF | TGTGCCAGTATGGGCGGGAGGCCGTACAATGAGCAGTTCTTC
TRBJ2-5 | 13 | NA | NA | TRBV7-8 | CASSLNRRETQYF | TGTGCCAGCAGTTTAAATCGCAGAGAGACCCAGTACTTC
TRBJ2-7 | 13 | NA | NA | TRBV10-3 | CAISPSDSPAQYF | TGTGCCATCAGTCCCTCAGACAGCCCCGCACAGTACTTC
TRBJ1-2 | 13 | once | NA | TRBV28 | CASSRGDGYGYTF | TGTGCCAGCAGTCGGGGGGACGGCTATGGCTACACCTTC
TRBJ1-3 | 14 | NA | TRBD1 | TRBV19 | CASSLRQGANTIYF | TGTGCCAGTAGTCTGAGACAGGGTGCCAACACCATATATTTT
TRBJ2-1 | 16 | NA | NA | TRBV14 | CASSRRTGYVGAEQFF | TGTGCCAGCAGCCGCAGAACAGGGTACGTCGGGGCTGAGCAGTTCTTC